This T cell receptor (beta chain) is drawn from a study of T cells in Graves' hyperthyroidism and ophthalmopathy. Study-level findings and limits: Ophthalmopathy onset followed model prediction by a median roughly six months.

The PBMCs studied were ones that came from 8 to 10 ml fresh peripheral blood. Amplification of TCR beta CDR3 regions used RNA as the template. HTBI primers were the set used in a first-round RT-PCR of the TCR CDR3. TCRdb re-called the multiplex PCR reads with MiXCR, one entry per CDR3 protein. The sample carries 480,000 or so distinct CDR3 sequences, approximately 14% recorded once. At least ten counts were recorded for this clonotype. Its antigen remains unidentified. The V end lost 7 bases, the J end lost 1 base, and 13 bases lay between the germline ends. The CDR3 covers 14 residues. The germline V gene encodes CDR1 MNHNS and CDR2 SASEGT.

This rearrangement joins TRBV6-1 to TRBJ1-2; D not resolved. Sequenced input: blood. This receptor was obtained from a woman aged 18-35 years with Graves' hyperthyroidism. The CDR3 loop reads CASIPDTVNYGYTF. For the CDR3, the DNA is TGTGCCAGCATTCCCGACACCGTTAACTATGGCTACACCTTC.